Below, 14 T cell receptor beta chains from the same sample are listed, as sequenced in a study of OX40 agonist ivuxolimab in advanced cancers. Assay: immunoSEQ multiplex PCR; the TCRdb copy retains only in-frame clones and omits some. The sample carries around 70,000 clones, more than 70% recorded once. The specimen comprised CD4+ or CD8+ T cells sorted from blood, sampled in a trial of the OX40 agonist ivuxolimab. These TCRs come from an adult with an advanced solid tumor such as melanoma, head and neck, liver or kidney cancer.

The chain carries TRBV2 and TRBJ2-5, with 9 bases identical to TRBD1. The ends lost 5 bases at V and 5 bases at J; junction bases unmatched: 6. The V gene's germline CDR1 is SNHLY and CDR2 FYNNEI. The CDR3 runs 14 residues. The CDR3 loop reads CASSPTGTGETQYF. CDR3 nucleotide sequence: TGTGCCAGCAGTCCCACCGGGACAGGGGAGACCCAGTACTTC.

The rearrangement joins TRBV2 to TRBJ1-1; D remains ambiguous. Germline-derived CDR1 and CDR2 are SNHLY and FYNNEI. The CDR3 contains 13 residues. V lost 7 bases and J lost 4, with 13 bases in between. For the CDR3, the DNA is TGTGCCAGCACTAGAGAGAGAAGCACTGAAGCTTTCTTT. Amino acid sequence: CASTRERSTEAFF. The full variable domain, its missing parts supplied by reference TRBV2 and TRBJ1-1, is EPEVTQTPSHQVTQMGQEVILRCVPISNHLYFYWYRQILGQKVEFLVSFYNNEISEKSEIFDDQFSVERPDGSNFTLKIRSTKLEDSAMYFCASTRERSTEAFFGQGTRLTVV.

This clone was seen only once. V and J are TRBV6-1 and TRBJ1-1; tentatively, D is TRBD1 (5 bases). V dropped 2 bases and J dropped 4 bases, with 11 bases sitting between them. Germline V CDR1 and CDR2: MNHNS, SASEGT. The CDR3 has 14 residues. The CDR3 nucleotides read TGTGCCAGCAGTGAATTTGAGGGGCTCACTGAAGCTTTCTTT. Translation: CASSEFEGLTEAFF.

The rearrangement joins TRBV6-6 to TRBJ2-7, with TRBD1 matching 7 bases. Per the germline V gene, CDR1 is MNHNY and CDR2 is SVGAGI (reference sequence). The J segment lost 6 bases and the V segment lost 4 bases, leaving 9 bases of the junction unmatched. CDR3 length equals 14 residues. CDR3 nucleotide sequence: TGTGCCAGCAGTTTTGGACAGGCCTCGGGCGAGCAGTACTTC. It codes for CASSFGQASGEQYF.

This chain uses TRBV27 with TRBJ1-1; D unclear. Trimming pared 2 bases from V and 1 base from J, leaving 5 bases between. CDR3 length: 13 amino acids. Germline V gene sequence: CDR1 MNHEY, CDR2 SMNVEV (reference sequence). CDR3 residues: CASSLKPNTEAFF. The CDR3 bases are TGTGCCAGCAGTTTAAAACCGAACACTGAAGCTTTCTTT.

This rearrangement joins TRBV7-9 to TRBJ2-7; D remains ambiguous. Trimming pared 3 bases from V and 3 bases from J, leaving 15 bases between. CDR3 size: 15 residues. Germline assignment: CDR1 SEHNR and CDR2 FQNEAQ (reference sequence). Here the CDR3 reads CASSFRADLVYEQYF. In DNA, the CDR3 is TGTGCCAGCAGCTTTCGAGCAGACCTGGTCTACGAGCAGTACTTC. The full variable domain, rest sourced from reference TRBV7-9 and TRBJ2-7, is DTGVSQNPRHKITKRGQNVTFRCDPISEHNRLYWYRQTLGQGPEFLTYFQNEAQLEKSRLLSDRFSAERPKGSFSTLEIQRTEQGDSAMYLCASSFRADLVYEQYFGPGTRLTVT.

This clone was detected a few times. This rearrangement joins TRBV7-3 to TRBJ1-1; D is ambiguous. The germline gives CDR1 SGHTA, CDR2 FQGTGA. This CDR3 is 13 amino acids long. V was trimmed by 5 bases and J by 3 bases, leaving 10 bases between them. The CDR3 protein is CASSPTDHTEAFF. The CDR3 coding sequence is TGTGCCAGCAGCCCGACGGATCACACTGAAGCTTTCTTT.

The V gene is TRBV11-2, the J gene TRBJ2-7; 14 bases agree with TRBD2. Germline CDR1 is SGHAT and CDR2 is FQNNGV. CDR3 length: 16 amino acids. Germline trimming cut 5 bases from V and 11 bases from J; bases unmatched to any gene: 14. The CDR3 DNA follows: TGTGCCAGCAGCCGACTAGCGGGGGGGCAATCCCAAGCCAAGTACTTC. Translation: CASSRLAGGQSQAKYF.

The chain's CDR3 is CASSPGTGGHNEQFF. CDR3 nucleotides: TGCGCCAGCAGCCCCGGGACAGGGGGCCACAATGAGCAGTTCTTC. The chain couples TRBV5-1 to TRBJ2-1; 12 bases are a match to TRBD1. Germline loops: CDR1 SGHRS, CDR2 YFSETQ. This CDR3 region has 15 residues. Trimming removed 4 bases from V and 5 bases from J; junction bases left unmatched: 4.

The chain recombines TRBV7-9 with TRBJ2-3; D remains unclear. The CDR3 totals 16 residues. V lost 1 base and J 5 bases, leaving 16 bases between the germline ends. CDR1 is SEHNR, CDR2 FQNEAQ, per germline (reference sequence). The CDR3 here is CASSLVISTEKDTQYF. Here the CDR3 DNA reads TGTGCCAGCAGCTTAGTAATCTCCACAGAAAAAGATACGCAGTATTTT. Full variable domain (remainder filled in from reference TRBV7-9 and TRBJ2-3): DTGVSQNPRHKITKRGQNVTFRCDPISEHNRLYWYRQTLGQGPEFLTYFQNEAQLEKSRLLSDRFSAERPKGSFSTLEIQRTEQGDSAMYLCASSLVISTEKDTQYFGPGTRLTVL.

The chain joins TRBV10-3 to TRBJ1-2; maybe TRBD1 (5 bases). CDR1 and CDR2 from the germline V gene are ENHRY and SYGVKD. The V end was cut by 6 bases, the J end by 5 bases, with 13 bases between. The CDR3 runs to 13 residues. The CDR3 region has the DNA TGTGCCATCAGGACTTCAGGGTTTTATGGCTACACCTTC. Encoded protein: CAIRTSGFYGYTF.

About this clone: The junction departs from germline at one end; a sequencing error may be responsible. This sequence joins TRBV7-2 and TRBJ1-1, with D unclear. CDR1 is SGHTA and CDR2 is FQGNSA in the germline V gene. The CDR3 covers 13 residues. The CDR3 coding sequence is TGTGCCAGCACCTTAGGGATGAACACTGAAGCTTTCTTT. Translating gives CASTLGMNTEAFF.

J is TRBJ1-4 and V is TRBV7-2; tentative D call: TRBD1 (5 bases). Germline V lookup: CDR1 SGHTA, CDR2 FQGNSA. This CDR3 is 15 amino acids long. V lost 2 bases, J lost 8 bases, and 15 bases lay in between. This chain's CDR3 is CASSLRGAEGEKLFF. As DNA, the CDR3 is TGTGCCAGCAGCTTAAGAGGGGCAGAAGGGGAAAAACTGTTTTTT.

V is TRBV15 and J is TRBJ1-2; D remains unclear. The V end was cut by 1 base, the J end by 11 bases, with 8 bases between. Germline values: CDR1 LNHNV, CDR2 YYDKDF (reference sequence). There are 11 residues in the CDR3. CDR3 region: CATSRATTYTF. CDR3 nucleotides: TGTGCCACCAGCAGAGCCACCACTTACACCTTC.